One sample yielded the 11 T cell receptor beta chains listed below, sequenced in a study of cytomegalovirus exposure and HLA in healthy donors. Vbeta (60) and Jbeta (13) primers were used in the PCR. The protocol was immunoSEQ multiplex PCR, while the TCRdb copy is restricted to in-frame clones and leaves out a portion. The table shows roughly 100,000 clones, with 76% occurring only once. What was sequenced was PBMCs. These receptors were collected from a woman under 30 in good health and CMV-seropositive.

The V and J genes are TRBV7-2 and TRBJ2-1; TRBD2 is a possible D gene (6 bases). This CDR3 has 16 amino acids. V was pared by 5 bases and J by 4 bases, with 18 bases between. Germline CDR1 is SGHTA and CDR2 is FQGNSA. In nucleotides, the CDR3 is TGTGCCAGCAGCCGGGAGATGGAAACGCAGTACAATGAGCAGTTCTTC. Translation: CASSREMETQYNEQFF.

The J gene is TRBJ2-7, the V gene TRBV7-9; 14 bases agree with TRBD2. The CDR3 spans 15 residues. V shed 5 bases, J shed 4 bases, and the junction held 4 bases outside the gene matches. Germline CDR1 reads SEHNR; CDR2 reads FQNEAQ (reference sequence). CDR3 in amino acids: CASSPGLAGGYEQYF. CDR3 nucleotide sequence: TGTGCCAGCAGCCCCGGACTAGCGGGAGGTTACGAGCAGTACTTC.

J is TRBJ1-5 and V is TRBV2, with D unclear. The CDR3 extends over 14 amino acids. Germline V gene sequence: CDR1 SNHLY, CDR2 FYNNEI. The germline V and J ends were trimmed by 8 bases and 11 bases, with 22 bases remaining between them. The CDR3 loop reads CASLGTAASSAQHF. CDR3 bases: TGTGCCAGCTTGGGCACAGCTGCAAGTTCGGCCCAGCATTTT. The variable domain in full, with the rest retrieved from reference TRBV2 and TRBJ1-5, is EPEVTQTPSHQVTQMGQEVILRCVPISNHLYFYWYRQILGQKVEFLVSFYNNEISEKSEIFDDQFSVERPDGSNFTLKIRSTKLEDSAMYFCASLGTAASSAQHFGDGTRLSIL.

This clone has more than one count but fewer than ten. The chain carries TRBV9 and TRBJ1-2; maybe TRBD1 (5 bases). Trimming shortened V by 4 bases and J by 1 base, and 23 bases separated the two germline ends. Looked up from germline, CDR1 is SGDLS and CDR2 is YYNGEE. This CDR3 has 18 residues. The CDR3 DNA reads TGTGCCAGCAGCAAGGGGTTGTCATCCAGGGATGGTAACTATGGCTACACCTTC. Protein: CASSKGLSSRDGNYGYTF.

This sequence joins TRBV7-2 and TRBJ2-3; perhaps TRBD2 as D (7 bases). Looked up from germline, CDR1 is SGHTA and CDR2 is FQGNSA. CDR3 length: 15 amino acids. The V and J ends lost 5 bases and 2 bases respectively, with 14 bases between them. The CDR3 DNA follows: TGTGCCAGCAGCACGAGGGGGGGGGACACAGATACGCAGTATTTT. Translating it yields CASSTRGGDTDTQYF.

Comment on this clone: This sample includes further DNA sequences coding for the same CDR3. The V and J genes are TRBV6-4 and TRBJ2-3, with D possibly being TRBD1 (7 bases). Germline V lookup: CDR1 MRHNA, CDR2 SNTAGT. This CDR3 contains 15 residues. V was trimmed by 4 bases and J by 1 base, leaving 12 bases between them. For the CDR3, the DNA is TGTGCCAGCAGTGCAGGGGGGACGGGCACAGATACGCAGTATTTT. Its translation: CASSAGGTGTDTQYF.

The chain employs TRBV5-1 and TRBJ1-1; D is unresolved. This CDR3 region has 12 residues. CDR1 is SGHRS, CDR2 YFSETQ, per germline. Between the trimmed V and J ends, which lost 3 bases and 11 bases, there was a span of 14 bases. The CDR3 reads CASSSDPGRAFF. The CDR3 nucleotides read TGCGCCAGCAGCTCAGACCCGGGGAGGGCTTTCTTT.

In DNA, the CDR3 is TGTGCCAGCAGTGATCTTGTCTACGAGCAGTACTTC. Translated, it gives CASSDLVYEQYF. The chain has TRBV25-1 and TRBJ2-7; D gene uncertain. The CDR3 length is 12 residues. CDR1 is MGHDK and CDR2 is SYGVNS in the germline V gene. V shed 3 bases and J shed 3 bases, with 6 bases lying between them.

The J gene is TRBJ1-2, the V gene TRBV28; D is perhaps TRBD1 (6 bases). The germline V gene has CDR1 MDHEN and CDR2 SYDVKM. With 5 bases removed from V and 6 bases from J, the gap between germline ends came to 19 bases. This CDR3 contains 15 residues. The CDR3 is CASSPPEGAGDGYTF. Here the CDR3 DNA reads TGTGCCAGCAGTCCCCCCGAAGGGGCAGGGGATGGCTACACCTTC.

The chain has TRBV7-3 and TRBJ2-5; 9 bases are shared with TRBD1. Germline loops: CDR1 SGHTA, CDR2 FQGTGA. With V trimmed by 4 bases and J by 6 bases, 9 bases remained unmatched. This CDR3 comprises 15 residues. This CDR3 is CASSSYGTGPQTQYF. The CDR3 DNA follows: TGTGCCAGCAGCTCCTATGGGACAGGGCCCCAGACCCAGTACTTC.

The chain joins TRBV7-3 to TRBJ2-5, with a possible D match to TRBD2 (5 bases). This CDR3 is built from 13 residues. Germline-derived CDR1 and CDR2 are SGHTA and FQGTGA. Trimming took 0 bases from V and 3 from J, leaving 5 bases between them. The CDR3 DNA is TGTGCCAGCAGCTTAACGGGAGAAGAGACCCAGTACTTC. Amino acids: CASSLTGEETQYF.